This is a list of T cell receptor beta chains from one sample in a study of regulatory T cells in long-lasting Graves disease. TCRdb fed the multiplex PCR reads into MiXCR, producing one record per CDR3 protein. The table shows under 450,000 distinct CDR3 sequences, with approximately 12% occurring only once. The same data also contributed to another study, on T cells in Graves' hyperthyroidism and ophthalmopathy.

Here the sequenced sample was peripheral blood mononuclear cells (PBMCs), taken at new diagnosis, from a patient treated with antithyroid drugs. Receptors were obtained from a woman aged 18-29 years with Graves disease. Both conserved end residues are part of each CDR3. The D gene is left open where the match is weak. Clone size appears in some rows only: once, few, many, or a class for an expanded clone.

D gene	J gene	V gene	CDR3 length	clone size	CDR3 protein	CDR3 DNA
NA	TRBJ2-3	TRBV12-3/TRBV12-4	17	many	CASSLQNLGGLGGTQYF	TGTGCCAGCAGCCTCCAAAATCTCGGGGGGCTAGGGGGTACGCAGTATTTT
TRBD2	TRBJ2-5	TRBV20-1	13	many	CSVGGDIQETQYF	TGCAGTGTCGGGGGGGACATTCAAGAGACCCAGTACTTC
TRBD2	TRBJ2-7	TRBV4-1	15	NA	CASSQGEAGYYEQYF	TGCGCCAGCAGCCAAGGGGAAGCGGGGTACTACGAGCAGTACTTC
TRBD1	TRBJ2-5	TRBV27	16	many	CASSPRGSLVGETQYF	TGTGCCAGCAGTCCCAGGGGGTCCCTAGTAGGGGAGACCCAGTACTTC
TRBD2	TRBJ2-7	TRBV11-3	16	NA	CAGSLDGSSGPYEQYF	TGTGCCGGCAGCTTAGATGGATCTAGCGGTCCCTACGAGCAGTACTTC
TRBD2	TRBJ2-5	TRBV29-1	14	NA	CSVRRLAGGETQYF	TGCAGCGTTCGTAGACTAGCGGGAGGAGAGACCCAGTACTTC
NA	TRBJ1-4	TRBV30	15	many	CAWSPTGLANEKLFF	TGTGCCTGGAGTCCAACAGGGTTGGCTAATGAAAAACTGTTTTTT
TRBD2	TRBJ2-1	TRBV12-3/TRBV12-4	15	NA	CASSLGTSAYNEQFF	TGTGCCAGCAGTTTGGGGACTAGCGCCTACAATGAGCAGTTCTTC
NA	TRBJ2-1	TRBV12-3/TRBV12-4	14	many	CASSLVISYNEQFF	TGTGCCAGCAGTTTAGTGATCTCCTACAATGAGCAGTTCTTC
NA	TRBJ2-1	TRBV9	15	many	CASSVGASLGNEQFF	TGTGCCAGCAGCGTAGGGGCTAGTCTAGGAAATGAGCAGTTCTTC
TRBD2	TRBJ2-1	TRBV2	18	many	CASSDPMGSGGAYNEQFF	TGTGCCAGCAGTGACCCCATGGGTAGCGGGGGGGCCTACAATGAGCAGTTCTTC
NA	TRBJ2-3	TRBV7-6	15	many	CASSLSGARADTQYF	TGTGCCAGCAGCTTGAGCGGAGCCCGGGCAGATACGCAGTATTTT
NA	TRBJ1-2	TRBV7-2	12	many	CASSLKTYGYTF	TGTGCCAGCAGCTTAAAGACCTATGGCTACACCTTC